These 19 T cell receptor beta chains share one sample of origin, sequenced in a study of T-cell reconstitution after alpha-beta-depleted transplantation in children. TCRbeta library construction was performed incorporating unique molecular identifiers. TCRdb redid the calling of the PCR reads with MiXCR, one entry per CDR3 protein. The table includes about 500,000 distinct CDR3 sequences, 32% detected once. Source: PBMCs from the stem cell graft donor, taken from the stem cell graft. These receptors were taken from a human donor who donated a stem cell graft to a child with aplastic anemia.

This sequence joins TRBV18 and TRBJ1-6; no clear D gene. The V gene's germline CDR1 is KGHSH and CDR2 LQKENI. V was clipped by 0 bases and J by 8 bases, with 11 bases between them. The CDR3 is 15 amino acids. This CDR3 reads CASSPPDRYDSPLHF. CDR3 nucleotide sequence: TGTGCCAGCTCACCACCGGACCGATATGATTCACCCCTCCACTTT.

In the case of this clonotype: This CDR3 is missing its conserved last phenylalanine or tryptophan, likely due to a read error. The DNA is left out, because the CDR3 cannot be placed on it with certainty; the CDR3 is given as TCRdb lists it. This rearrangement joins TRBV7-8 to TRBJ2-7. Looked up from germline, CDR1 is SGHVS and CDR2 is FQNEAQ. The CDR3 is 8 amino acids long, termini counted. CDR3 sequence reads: CASSLKKA.

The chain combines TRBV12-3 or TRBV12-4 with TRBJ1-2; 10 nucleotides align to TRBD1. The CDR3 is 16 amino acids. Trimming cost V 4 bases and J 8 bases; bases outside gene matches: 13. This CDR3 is CASSSGRDRGRGGYTF. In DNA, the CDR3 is TGTGCCAGCAGTTCAGGCCGGGACAGGGGTCGTGGAGGCTACACCTTC.

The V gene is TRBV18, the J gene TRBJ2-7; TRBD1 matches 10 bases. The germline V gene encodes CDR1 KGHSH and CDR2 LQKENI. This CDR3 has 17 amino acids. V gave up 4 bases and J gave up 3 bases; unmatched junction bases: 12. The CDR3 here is CASSLPPGQGKSYEQYF. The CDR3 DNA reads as TGTGCCAGCTCACTCCCCCCGGGACAGGGGAAAAGCTACGAGCAGTACTTC.

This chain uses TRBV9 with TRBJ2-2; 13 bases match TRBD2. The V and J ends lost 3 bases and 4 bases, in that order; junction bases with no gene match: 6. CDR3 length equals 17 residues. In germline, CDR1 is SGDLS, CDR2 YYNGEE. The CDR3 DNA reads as TGTGCCAGCAGCGGTGGACTAGCGGGAGTTTCCACCGGGGAGCTGTTTTTT. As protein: CASSGGLAGVSTGELFF.

CDR3 residues: CASSRKREGRNEQFF. As DNA, the CDR3 is TGCGCCAGCAGCCGGAAGCGGGAGGGCCGCAATGAGCAGTTCTTC. The J gene is TRBJ2-1, the V gene TRBV5-1; 10 bases map to TRBD2. Germline V lookup: CDR1 SGHRS, CDR2 YFSETQ. V trimming: 4 bases; J trimming: 6 bases; junction bases outside the gene matches: 7. The CDR3 is made up of 15 amino acids.

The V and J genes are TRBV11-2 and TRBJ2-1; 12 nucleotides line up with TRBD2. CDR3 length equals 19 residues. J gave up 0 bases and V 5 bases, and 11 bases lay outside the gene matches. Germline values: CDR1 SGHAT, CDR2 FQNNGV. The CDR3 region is CASSRTSGVSVSSYNEQFF. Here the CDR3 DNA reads TGTGCCAGCAGCCGGACTAGCGGGGTCTCCGTCAGCTCCTACAATGAGCAGTTCTTC.

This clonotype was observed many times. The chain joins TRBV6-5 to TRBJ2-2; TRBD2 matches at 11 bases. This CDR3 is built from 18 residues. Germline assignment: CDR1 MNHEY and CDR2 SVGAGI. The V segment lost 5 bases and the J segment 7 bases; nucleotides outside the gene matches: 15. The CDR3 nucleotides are TGTGCCAGCAGTCGTTCGGGGACTAGCGGAGTGGGGGGCGGGGAGCTGTTTTTT. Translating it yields CASSRSGTSGVGGGELFF.

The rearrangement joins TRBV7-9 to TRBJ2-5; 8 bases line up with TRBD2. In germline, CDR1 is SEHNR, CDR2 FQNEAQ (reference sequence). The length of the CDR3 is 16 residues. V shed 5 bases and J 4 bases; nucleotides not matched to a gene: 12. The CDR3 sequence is CASSTPSGSSRETQYF. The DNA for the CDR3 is TGTGCCAGCAGCACTCCTAGCGGGTCTTCAAGAGAGACCCAGTACTTC.

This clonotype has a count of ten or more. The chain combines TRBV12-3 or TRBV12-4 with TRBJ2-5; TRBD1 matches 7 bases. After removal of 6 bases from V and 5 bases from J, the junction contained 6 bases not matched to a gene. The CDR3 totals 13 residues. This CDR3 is CASSPTGRETQYF. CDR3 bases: TGTGCCAGCAGCCCGACAGGGCGGGAGACCCAGTACTTC.

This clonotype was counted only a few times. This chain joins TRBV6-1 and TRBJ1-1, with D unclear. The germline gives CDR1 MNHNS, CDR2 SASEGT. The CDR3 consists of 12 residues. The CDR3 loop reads CTHRIMNTEAFF. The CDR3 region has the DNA TGTACCCATCGGATCATGAACACTGAAGCTTTCTTT.

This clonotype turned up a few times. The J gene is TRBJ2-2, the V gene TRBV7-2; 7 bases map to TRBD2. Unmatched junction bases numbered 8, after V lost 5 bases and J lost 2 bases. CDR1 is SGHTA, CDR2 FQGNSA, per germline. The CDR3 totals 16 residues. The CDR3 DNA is TGTGCCAGCAGCCCCCAGGGCGGGAGAAACACCGGGGAGCTGTTTTTT. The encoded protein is CASSPQGGRNTGELFF.

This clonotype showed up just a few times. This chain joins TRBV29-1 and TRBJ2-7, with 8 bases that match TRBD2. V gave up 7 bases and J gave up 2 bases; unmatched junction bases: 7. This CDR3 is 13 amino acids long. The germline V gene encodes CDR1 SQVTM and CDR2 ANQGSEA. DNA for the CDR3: TGCAGCGGTCGACTAGCGAGCACCTACGAGCAGTACTTC. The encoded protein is CSGRLASTYEQYF.

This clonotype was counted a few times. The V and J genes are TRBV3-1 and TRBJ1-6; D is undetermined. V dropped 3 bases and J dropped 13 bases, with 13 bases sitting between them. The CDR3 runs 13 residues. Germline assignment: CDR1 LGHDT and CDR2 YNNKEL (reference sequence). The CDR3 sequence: CASSQVGSAPLHF. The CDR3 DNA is TGTGCCAGCAGCCAGGTTGGGTCGGCCCCCCTCCACTTT.

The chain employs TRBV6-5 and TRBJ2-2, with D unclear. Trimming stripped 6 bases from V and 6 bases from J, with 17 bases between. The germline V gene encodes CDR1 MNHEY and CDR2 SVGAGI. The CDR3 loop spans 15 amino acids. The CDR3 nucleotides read TGTGCCAGCAGGATCATCAGCTTCCCCGCCGGGGAGCTGTTTTTT. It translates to CASRIISFPAGELFF.

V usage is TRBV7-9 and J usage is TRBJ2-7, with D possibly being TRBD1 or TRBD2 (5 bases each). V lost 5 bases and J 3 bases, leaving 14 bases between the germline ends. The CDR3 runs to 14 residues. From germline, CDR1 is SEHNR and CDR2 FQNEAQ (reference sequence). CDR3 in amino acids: CASSQGRDGYEQYF. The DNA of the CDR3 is TGTGCCAGCAGCCAAGGCAGGGACGGCTACGAGCAGTACTTC.

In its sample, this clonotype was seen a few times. The CDR3 loop is CSARDGGLSFDTQYF. CDR3 nucleotides: TGCAGTGCTAGAGACGGGGGGCTATCTTTTGATACGCAGTATTTT. V and J are TRBV20-1 and TRBJ2-3; weak D call: TRBD2 (7 bases). V was pared by 0 bases and J by 6 bases, with 16 bases between. The germline gives CDR1 DFQATT, CDR2 SNEGSKA (reference sequence). The CDR3 runs 15 residues.

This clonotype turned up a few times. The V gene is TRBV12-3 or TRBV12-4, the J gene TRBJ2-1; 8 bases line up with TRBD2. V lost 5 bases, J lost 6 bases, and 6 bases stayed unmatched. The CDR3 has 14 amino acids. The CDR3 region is CASSGTRPSNEQFF. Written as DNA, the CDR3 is TGTGCCAGCAGTGGGACTAGACCCTCCAATGAGCAGTTCTTC.

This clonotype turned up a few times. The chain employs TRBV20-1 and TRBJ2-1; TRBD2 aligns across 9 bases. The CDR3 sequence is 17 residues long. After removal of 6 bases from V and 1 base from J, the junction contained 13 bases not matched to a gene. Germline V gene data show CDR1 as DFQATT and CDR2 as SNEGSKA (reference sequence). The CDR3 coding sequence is TGCAGTGCAACCACGAGATTTAGCGGGAGATCCTACAATGAGCAGTTCTTC. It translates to CSATTRFSGRSYNEQFF.